This TCR beta chain was observed in a study of beta chain features in type 1 diabetes (dated by TCRdb to the late 2010s). The study in broad terms: No differences in mean age, gender distribution, total cell number or subset yield were found between patients and healthy donors. Across all samples, fewer than 130 million sorted cells were examined, and cell number per subset correlated strongly with RNA yield. Regulatory and stem cell-like memory subsets were obtained from only 8 patients and about eight healthy donors, while naive and central memory subsets were obtained from all 28 donors. In the study, recently diagnosed type 1 diabetes patients and matched healthy donors were compared on the TCRB repertoires of their sorted circulating CD4+ T cell subsets.

The entire isolated RNA was reverse transcribed using the High Capacity cDNA Reverse Transcription Kit, and thus expressed TCRB transcripts were sequenced. Deep immunoSEQ sequencing was applied to naive, central memory and regulatory T cell samples, giving an average of about 3.57 million total reads per sample. Sorted cells were lysed in RLT buffer, and RNA was extracted using DNase-treated RNeasy Micro or Mini kits according to cell number. To prevent cross-contamination, each cell subset was processed individually, whereas patient and healthy donor samples were processed jointly. The immunoSEQ multiplex PCR was used to amplify TCRB sequences from cDNA, generating 87-bp fragments that spanned the CDR3 region. The amplicons were sequenced using the Illumina HiSeq platform. Concerning the study's data processing: Synthetic template baselines were used to correct PCR bias computationally, reads within Hamming distance 2 were collapsed together, and singletons that could not be merged were discarded. Reads were aligned against IMGT to assign V, D and J genes, CDR3 length and insertions or deletions at six rearrangement sites. Within each subset, clonotype counts were normalized to the number of sorted cells before true diversity and Gini coefficients were calculated with the tcR R package. The overlap coefficient, calculated on TCRB nucleotide sequences, was used to quantify repertoire sharing. As a proxy for the pre-selection repertoire, out-of-frame TCRB sequences from naive cells were analyzed. TCRdb carries this immuneACCESS record with in-frame sequences only. Its versions omit some clonotypes, under half of them owing to an unresolved V gene in the studies checked, with the rest unexplained. That table supplies the V and J calls and clone size; D and trimming were determined from the DNA. This sample gives roughly 250,000 clones in total; over 9.5% of them show up just once. In total, the top ten clones hold less than 0.035% of the sample.

Overall study results and their limits: Naive, central memory and regulatory TCRB repertoires appeared more similar among patients than among healthy donors. At VDJ recombination sites, type 1 diabetes patients had fewer insertions and more deleted nucleotides, which implies abnormalities in thymic rearrangement. Because cDNA was sequenced instead of genomic DNA, highly expressing activated cells could be over-represented, though the groups showed no difference in activation or CD3 levels. Because the HLA sub-analyses included only small numbers of individuals, any influence of HLA type on TCRB rearrangement was left unresolved. PCR may preferentially amplify shorter templates, but because patient and control samples were amplified and corrected together, any resulting skew would affect both groups equally. Type 1 diabetes patients showed a moderate but significant shortening of TCRB CDR3 length in all four CD4+ subsets.

Each donor gave one peripheral blood draw, approximately 120 mL on average, collected into heparinised tubes. Naive, central memory, regulatory and stem cell-like memory CD4+ T cells were sorted on a BD FACSAria II using a panel including CD45RO, CCR7, CD25, CD127, CD95 and CD27. Purity was above 95% for every sorted population. PBMCs were isolated immediately by Lymphoprep density gradient centrifugation and stained directly without culture. Samples were stained and sorted in pairs, with one healthy donor and one patient per experiment, so that batch effects were minimized. The sample holds a few counts of this clone. Its antigen is not yet known. Base qualities are missing; no much larger clone stands one base away. The CDR3 measures 14 amino acids from cysteine to phenylalanine. The CDR3 DNA has 42 bases and is translated from base 1. Per the germline V gene, LGHNA is the CDR1 and YNFKEQ is the CDR2. The V end loses 1 base and the J end loses 2 bases, and a stretch of 8 bases separates them.

Sequencing used naive CD4+ T cells from blood. The cell subset or site label for this specimen denotes: true naive CD4+ T cells. This sequence uses TRBV4-2 and TRBJ2-5; the D gene is possibly TRBD1, with 5 bases matching. This clonotype was sampled from a woman aged 18-29 years in good health. The CDR3: CASSQGQQQETQYF. The DNA reads as follows: TGTGCCAGCAGCCAAGGACAGCAACAAGAGACCCAGTACTTC.